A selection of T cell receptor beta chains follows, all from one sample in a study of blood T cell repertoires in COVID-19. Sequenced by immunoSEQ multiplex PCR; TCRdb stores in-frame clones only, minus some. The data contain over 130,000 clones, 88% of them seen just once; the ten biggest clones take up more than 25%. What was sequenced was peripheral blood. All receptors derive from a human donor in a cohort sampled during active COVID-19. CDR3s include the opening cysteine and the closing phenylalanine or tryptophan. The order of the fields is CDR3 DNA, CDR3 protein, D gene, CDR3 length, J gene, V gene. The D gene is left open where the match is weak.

CDR3 DNA: TGTGCCAGCAGTGATTTAGGACAGGGGGCCTACGAGCAGTACTTC
CDR3 protein: CASSDLGQGAYEQYF
D gene: TRBD1
CDR3 length: 15
J gene: TRBJ2-7
V gene: TRBV2

CDR3 DNA: TGTGCCAGCGTCTTTCCAGGGGCCGTAGCTGGAAACACCATATATTTT
CDR3 protein: CASVFPGAVAGNTIYF
D gene: .
CDR3 length: 16
J gene: TRBJ1-3
V gene: TRBV2

CDR3 DNA: TGCGCCAGCAGCCCTAGTAGGGACAGTGGCTTCTACGAGCAGTACTTC
CDR3 protein: CASSPSRDSGFYEQYF
D gene: TRBD1
CDR3 length: 16
J gene: TRBJ2-7
V gene: TRBV5-1

CDR3 DNA: TGTGCCAGCAGCGTTTCCCCGGGACTAGCTGAATCAGATACGCAGTATTTT
CDR3 protein: CASSVSPGLAESDTQYF
D gene: TRBD2
CDR3 length: 17
J gene: TRBJ2-3
V gene: TRBV11-2

CDR3 DNA: TGTGCCAGCAGTTTGGGACAGGGAACTGAAGCTTTCTTT
CDR3 protein: CASSLGQGTEAFF
D gene: TRBD1
CDR3 length: 13
J gene: TRBJ1-1
V gene: TRBV6-6

CDR3 DNA: TGTGCCAGCAGCGTAGGGGCGGGGAATCCCTACGAGCAGTACTTC
CDR3 protein: CASSVGAGNPYEQYF
D gene: .
CDR3 length: 15
J gene: TRBJ2-7
V gene: TRBV9

CDR3 DNA: TGTGCCAGCAGTGGGGGACAGATAGCCACAGATACGCAGTATTTT
CDR3 protein: CASSGGQIATDTQYF
D gene: TRBD1
CDR3 length: 15
J gene: TRBJ2-3
V gene: TRBV25-1

CDR3 DNA: TGCGCCAGCAGCCAGGACAGGGGTGTCAATGAAAAACTGTTTTTT
CDR3 protein: CASSQDRGVNEKLFF
D gene: TRBD1
CDR3 length: 15
J gene: TRBJ1-4
V gene: TRBV4-1

CDR3 DNA: TGCGCCAGCAGCTCGGGGACTAGCGGGGCTTCCTACGAGCAGTACTTC
CDR3 protein: CASSSGTSGASYEQYF
D gene: TRBD2
CDR3 length: 16
J gene: TRBJ2-7
V gene: TRBV5-1

CDR3 DNA: TGTGCCAGCAGGTTGGGACAGGCAACTAATGAAAAACTGTTTTTT
CDR3 protein: CASRLGQATNEKLFF
D gene: TRBD1
CDR3 length: 15
J gene: TRBJ1-4
V gene: TRBV7-9